The present entry profiles one T cell receptor (beta chain) with its context. This clonotype was detected a few times. It has no known antigen specificity. Base qualities are not at hand, and no much larger clone is one base apart. This entry comes from a study of T-cell memory formation after mild COVID-19 (dated by TCRdb to the early 2020s). As for the study more broadly: Most TCR sequence clusters were specific to one of the two donors. In a couple of donors, T-cell clones that expanded and contracted after mild COVID-19 were tracked by sequencing TCRalpha and TCRbeta repertoires over time. The cohort was made up of two young adult volunteers, one female and one male, who were previously healthy.

Ficoll-Paque density gradient centrifugation was used to isolate PBMCs. What the study reported, not specific to this receptor: Contracting CD4+ clones turned up mainly in the CM and EM memory subsets, whereas EMRA was where CD8+ clones were enriched. Balanced CD4/CD8 phenotypes were observed for clones contracting from day 15 to 85, whereas a bias towards CD4+ was observed for a second wave of clones expanding from day 15 to 37. Whether the second-wave clones peaking on day 37 were SARS-CoV-2 specific was not confirmed. The study covered only two mild cases, and larger cohorts including severe cases with pre-infection samples were considered necessary. Some responding clones were found in pre-infection memory, which suggests that pre-existing cross-reactive memory T cells took part in the SARS-CoV-2 response.

Sequenced using an Illumina NovaSeq 6000. TCRalpha and TCRbeta cDNA libraries were built by 5'RACE with constant-segment primers, adding sample barcodes and unique molecular identifiers. Trizol reagent was used to extract RNA from every sample. Amplification of the libraries took two PCR steps, and the second step added a second sample barcode plus Illumina TruSeq adapters. Sequencing of libraries was performed on an Illumina NovaSeq with 2 x 150 bp paired-end reads. Concerning the study's data processing: Reads were demultiplexed and collapsed into UMI-guided consensus sequences with migec v1.2.7. Using mixcr v2.1.11, UMI consensuses were aligned to TRA and TRB V and J templates and then assembled into clonotypes. A clonotype was counted as expanded or contracted only if both edgeR and NoisET called the change significant, with noise models trained on biological replicates. For edgeR calls, the cutoffs were a false discovery rate-adjusted p below 0.01 and a log2 fold-change threshold of 1. PCA with hierarchical clustering of max-normalized trajectories of the 1000 most abundant clonotypes was used as exploratory dynamics analysis. Separately sequenced CD4+ and CD8+ repertoires were used to assign a CD4 or CD8 phenotype to each responding clone. Using fastp at Q25 and MiXCR, TCRdb reprocessed the public reads and kept productive beta chains. Every distinct CDR3 protein forms one entry, paired with its most common genes and DNA. These V and J calls are TCRdb output, not the study's own analysis. The sample records 150,000 to 200,000 distinct CDR3 sequences, 15% to 20% of which are singletons. About 2% of the sample is held by the ten biggest clonotypes.

Sequencing input: PBMCs or a T cell subset sorted from them (not recorded which). The sequence came from an adult woman who had mild COVID-19 (a few samples of this study predate the infection). The sample titles of this study are shuffled in the database, so cell type and time point are left out; the donor was told from shared clones.

The DNA is as follows: TGTGCCATCAGTGACGCCCTAGGGGCTAGCGGAACAATTAATGAGCAGTTCTTC. Protein translation: CAISDALGASGTINEQFF. Recombination connected TRBV10-3 to TRBJ2-1, with 7 junctional bases fitting TRBD2. From its cysteine to its phenylalanine, the CDR3 spans 18 amino acids. The entry retains the CDR3 DNA only, 54 bases that are in frame from base 1. The germline V gene sets CDR1 to ENHRY and CDR2 to SYGVKD. The V end gives up 3 bases and the J end 7 bases, leaving 18 bases in the junction not matched to a gene.